A single sample is the source of the 29 T cell receptor beta chains below, sequenced in a study of blood T cell repertoires in COVID-19. TCRdb's copy holds only in-frame clones and misses some; the assay was immunoSEQ multiplex PCR. The table records fewer than 300,000 clones, 80% to 90% of them present only once. Sequenced sample: PBMCs or T cells enriched from blood (not recorded which). These receptors all come from a woman in her 30s who had recovered from COVID-19.

The chain couples TRBV7-2 to TRBJ1-5; perhaps TRBD1 as D (6 bases). Looked up from germline, CDR1 is SGHTA and CDR2 is FQGNSA. V lost 6 bases to trimming and J lost 0 bases, with 24 bases between them. This CDR3 is built from 19 residues. CDR3 bases: TGTGCCAGCAGTAGTAAAGAAGGGACAAGTCCCCATAGCAATCAGCCCCAGCATTTT. It yields the protein CASSSKEGTSPHSNQPQHF.

This clone has a single count. The chain links TRBV28 to TRBJ2-7, with TRBD2 identical over 8 bases. The CDR3 contains 18 residues. V shed 3 bases, J shed 0 bases, and the junction held 13 bases outside the gene matches. Germline V gene lookup returns CDR1 MDHEN and CDR2 SYDVKM. DNA for the CDR3: TGTGCCAGCAGTTTCTTTTTAGGTCTAGCGGGTTTCTCCTACGAGCAGTACTTC. Its protein is CASSFFLGLAGFSYEQYF.

J is TRBJ2-7 and V is TRBV7-8, with D maybe TRBD1 (5 bases). The CDR3 has 14 residues. Germline values: CDR1 SGHVS, CDR2 FQNEAQ. Trimming pared 1 base from V and 0 bases from J, leaving 7 bases between. The CDR3 loop is CASSLGGRSYEQYF. In DNA form, the CDR3 reads TGTGCCAGCAGCTTAGGGGGCCGCTCCTACGAGCAGTACTTC.

V and J are TRBV27 and TRBJ2-1; 7 bases are shared with TRBD2. The CDR3 is 15 amino acids. The germline V gene encodes CDR1 MNHEY and CDR2 SMNVEV (reference sequence). V trimming: 7 bases; J trimming: 6 bases; junction bases outside the gene matches: 12. The CDR3 loop is CASTNSGAARNEQFF. CDR3 nucleotide sequence: TGTGCCAGCACCAACAGCGGGGCAGCCCGCAATGAGCAGTTCTTC.

This clone was observed a single time. The chain joins TRBV5-6 to TRBJ1-4; 7 nucleotides agree with TRBD1. The CDR3 is 16 residues long. V shed 1 base, J shed 5 bases, and the junction held 8 bases outside the gene matches. CDR1 is SGHDT and CDR2 is YYEEEE in the germline V gene. The CDR3 DNA reads TGTGCCAGCAGCTTGCACGCGGGACAGACCAATGAAAAACTGTTTTTT. Translating it yields CASSLHAGQTNEKLFF.

This sequence joins TRBV29-1 and TRBJ2-2, with D maybe TRBD2 (5 bases). Trimming pared 3 bases from V and 4 bases from J, leaving 24 bases between. Germline CDR1 is SQVTM and CDR2 is ANQGSEA. This CDR3 comprises 18 residues. Here the CDR3 DNA reads TGCAGCGTTGAGGGTACGCGGGTATCGGCGTTCGGCACCGGGGAGCTGTTTTTT. The encoded protein is CSVEGTRVSAFGTGELFF.

V and J are TRBV5-4 and TRBJ1-3; 8 bases line up with TRBD1. CDR3 size: 14 residues. Germline CDR1 and CDR2: SGHNT and YYREEE (reference sequence). The junction had 1 base not matched to a gene; V was cut back by 2 bases and J by 3 bases. DNA of the CDR3: TGTGCCAGCAGCTTACAGGGGGTTGGAAACACCATATATTTT. Translated, it gives CASSLQGVGNTIYF.

The rearrangement joins TRBV28 to TRBJ2-7, with a possible D match to TRBD1 (5 bases). The CDR3 covers 12 residues. From germline, CDR1 is MDHEN and CDR2 SYDVKM. Trimming pared 6 bases from V and 2 bases from J, leaving 8 bases between. Here the CDR3 reads CASRDTPYEQYF. The CDR3 DNA is TGTGCCAGCAGGGACACCCCCTACGAGCAGTACTTC.

This chain connects TRBV9 to TRBJ1-6; D not certain. Germline V gives CDR1 SGDLS, CDR2 YYNGEE. Between the trimmed V and J ends, which lost 0 bases and 15 bases, there was a span of 10 bases. This CDR3 has 12 residues. In DNA, the CDR3 is TGTGCCAGCAGCGTAGACAGCGAGGGCCTCCACTTT. This sequence encodes CASSVDSEGLHF.

The chain has TRBV6-5 and TRBJ1-5, with D possibly TRBD1 on 6 matching bases. CDR3 length equals 15 residues. Trimming removed 0 bases from V and 6 bases from J, with 12 bases in between. Per the germline V gene, CDR1 is MNHEY and CDR2 is SVGAGI. The CDR3 coding sequence is TGTGCCAGCAGTTACTCGAGAGGGGGGGGTCAGCCCCAGCATTTT. Protein: CASSYSRGGGQPQHF.

The rearrangement links TRBV7-2 to TRBJ1-3; a weak D match, TRBD1 (6 bases). V was shortened by 3 bases and J by 12 bases, with 15 bases between the two germline ends. CDR3 length: 13 residues. Germline V gene data show CDR1 as SGHTA and CDR2 as FQGNSA. As DNA, the CDR3 is TGTGCCAGCAGCTTTATCCGGGACAAGGGCATATATTTT. It codes for CASSFIRDKGIYF.

The rearrangement joins TRBV28 to TRBJ1-5; D is possibly TRBD1 (5 bases). The CDR3 length is 16 residues. Deletions cut 3 bases from V and 0 bases from J, with 12 bases between. Germline loops: CDR1 MDHEN, CDR2 SYDVKM. The CDR3 loop reads CASSLAGGDSNQPQHF. The CDR3 nucleotides are TGTGCCAGCAGTTTGGCCGGGGGTGATAGCAATCAGCCCCAGCATTTT.

The rearrangement uses TRBV28 and TRBJ2-1; D ambiguous. This CDR3 has 14 amino acids. Germline V gene data show CDR1 as MDHEN and CDR2 as SYDVKM. V lost 2 bases and J lost 7, with 12 bases in between. The CDR3 region has the DNA TGTGCCAGCAGTTTAAGGCTAGAATTAAATGAGCAGTTCTTC. It is translated as CASSLRLELNEQFF.

With respect to this clone: Other DNA sequences in the same sample also yield this CDR3. The rearrangement links TRBV28 to TRBJ1-2, with 8 bases lining up with TRBD1. CDR1 and CDR2 (germline): MDHEN, SYDVKM. V shed 5 bases, J shed 5 bases, and the junction held 4 bases outside the gene matches. The CDR3 covers 13 residues. CDR3 nucleotides: TGTGCCAGCAGTCCGGACAGGGTTTATGGCTACACCTTC. Protein: CASSPDRVYGYTF.

The gene calls are TRBV18 and TRBJ2-7; D is perhaps TRBD2 (6 bases). V dropped 1 base and J dropped 5 bases, with 9 bases sitting between them. This CDR3 has 13 amino acids. The germline gives CDR1 KGHSH, CDR2 LQKENI. The CDR3 DNA is TGTGCCAGCTCACCACTTAGGGAGGACGAGCAGTACTTC. Protein product: CASSPLREDEQYF.

The V call is TRBV6-5, the J call TRBJ2-7; TRBD2 is a possible D gene (5 bases). Trimming shortened V by 7 bases and J by 3 bases, and 16 bases separated the two germline ends. The CDR3 runs to 14 residues. Germline values: CDR1 MNHEY, CDR2 SVGAGI. The CDR3 bases are TGTGCCAGCACGACTCCGGGATTCAACTACGAGCAGTACTTC. Amino acid sequence: CASTTPGFNYEQYF.

This chain connects TRBV18 to TRBJ2-1; 10 positions agree with TRBD1. From germline, CDR1 is KGHSH and CDR2 LQKENI. The CDR3 consists of 14 residues. V trimming: 6 bases; J trimming: 7 bases; junction bases outside the gene matches: 6. Here the CDR3 reads CASSPGTGVNEQFF. Here the CDR3 DNA reads TGTGCCAGCTCCCCCGGGACAGGGGTTAATGAGCAGTTCTTC.

The rearrangement links TRBV6-2 or TRBV6-3 to TRBJ2-3; D is ambiguous. The CDR3 extends over 12 amino acids. The germline V gene has CDR1 MNHEY and CDR2 SVGEGT. The V gene lost 5 bases and the J gene lost 11 bases, with 14 bases spanning the gap. The CDR3 sequence is CASSPTDAGQYF. The CDR3 bases are TGTGCCAGCAGTCCCACTGATGCTGGGCAGTATTTT.

The chain employs TRBV28 and TRBJ2-1, with 7 bases identical to TRBD2. The CDR3 is 16 amino acids. The germline CDR1 and CDR2 sequences are MDHEN and SYDVKM. V gave up 5 bases and J gave up 7 bases; unmatched junction bases: 14. Here the CDR3 DNA reads TGTGCCAGCAGTCCAGCCCGACTAGCTGCTAGTAATGAGCAGTTCTTC. It translates to CASSPARLAASNEQFF.

The chain uses TRBV11-1 and TRBJ1-1; TRBD1 agrees at 8 bases. Trimming at V came to 5 bases and at J to 4 bases, leaving 6 bases not matched to a gene. Germline CDR1 reads SGHAT; CDR2 reads FQDESV (reference sequence). This CDR3 is built from 14 residues. The CDR3 loop is CASSPDRGSTEAFF. The CDR3, as DNA: TGTGCCAGCAGCCCTGACAGGGGAAGCACTGAAGCTTTCTTT.

This chain connects TRBV7-9 to TRBJ1-2, with TRBD1 identical over 7 bases. Germline values: CDR1 SEHNR, CDR2 FQNEAQ (reference sequence). The CDR3 has 15 amino acids. V was pared by 2 bases and J by 5 bases, with 8 bases of the junction left unmatched. The CDR3 bases are TGTGCCAGCAGCTTACCATCGACAGGGTGGTATGGCTACACCTTC. Protein product: CASSLPSTGWYGYTF. Looking up the rest from reference TRBV7-9 and TRBJ1-2 gives the full variable domain: DTGVSQNPRHKITKRGQNVTFRCDPISEHNRLYWYRQTLGQGPEFLTYFQNEAQLEKSRLLSDRFSAERPKGSFSTLEIQRTEQGDSAMYLCASSLPSTGWYGYTFGSGTRLTVV.

The chain has TRBV28 and TRBJ1-5; 8 nucleotides match TRBD1. The CDR3 sequence is 19 residues long. Trimming removed 5 bases from V and 3 bases from J; junction bases left unmatched: 18. From germline, CDR1 is MDHEN and CDR2 SYDVKM. Here the CDR3 reads CASSPPGTGSGGINQPQHF. CDR3 bases: TGTGCCAGCAGTCCTCCCGGGACAGGCTCGGGTGGGATCAATCAGCCCCAGCATTTT.

The V and J genes are TRBV19 and TRBJ2-2; 9 bases are shared with TRBD1. CDR1 is LNHDA and CDR2 is SQIVND in the germline V gene (reference sequence). This CDR3 is 16 amino acids long. V trimming: 4 bases; J trimming: 4 bases; junction bases outside the gene matches: 7. The CDR3 reads CASSTRQGGPTGELFF. CDR3 bases: TGTGCCAGTAGTACCCGACAGGGGGGCCCCACCGGGGAGCTGTTTTTT.

This clone was seen once. This chain uses TRBV29-1 with TRBJ2-3, with 8 bases lining up with TRBD2. The ends lost 5 bases at V and 6 bases at J; junction bases unmatched: 7. This CDR3 contains 13 residues. CDR1 is SQVTM and CDR2 is ANQGSEA in the germline V gene. CDR3 DNA sequence: TGCAGCGTTACCGGACTAGCCGGGGATACGCAGTATTTT. It codes for CSVTGLAGDTQYF.

J is TRBJ1-2 and V is TRBV19, with 9 bases matching TRBD1. This CDR3 has 16 amino acids. Germline CDR1 and CDR2: LNHDA and SQIVND (reference sequence). After removal of 4 bases from V and 3 bases from J, the junction contained 9 bases not matched to a gene. The CDR3 region is CASSTALDRGDYGYTF. The CDR3 DNA reads TGTGCCAGTAGTACCGCCTTGGACAGGGGTGACTATGGCTACACCTTC.

The V gene is TRBV6-5, the J gene TRBJ1-1; D gene uncertain. The germline V gene has CDR1 MNHEY and CDR2 SVGAGI. The CDR3 totals 15 residues. The V and J ends lost 2 bases and 2 bases respectively, with 12 bases between them. Here the CDR3 reads CASSYLYQTNTEAFF. In nucleotides, the CDR3 is TGTGCCAGCAGTTACCTTTACCAGACTAACACTGAAGCTTTCTTT.

The V call is TRBV21-1, the J call TRBJ2-3; no check of the table's D call, TRBD2, against the DNA was made. TRBV21-1 is tagged as a pseudogene. CDR3 size: 13 residues. For the CDR3, the DNA is TGTGCCAGCAGCAAAGCGAGACTACTGGCGCAGTATTTT. As protein: CASSKARLLAQYF.

This clone showed up just once. The chain recombines TRBV4-1 with TRBJ1-3; no clear D gene. Trimming took off 2 bases at V and 9 bases at J, with 17 bases between the two ends. The CDR3 consists of 15 residues. Per germline, CDR1 MGHRA and CDR2 YSYEKL. In DNA, the CDR3 is TGCGCCAGCAGCCAAAGAGCGGGATTGGAGACCACCATATATTTT. Amino acids: CASSQRAGLETTIYF.

The rearrangement uses TRBV28 and TRBJ2-7, with 8 bases aligning to TRBD1. CDR1 and CDR2 (germline): MDHEN, SYDVKM. Trimming removed 5 bases from V and 2 bases from J; junction bases left unmatched: 2. CDR3 length: 13 residues. The CDR3 region is CASSLTGAYEQYF. The CDR3 DNA sequence: TGTGCCAGCAGTCTGACAGGGGCCTACGAGCAGTACTTC.